Included here is one T cell receptor (beta chain) sequence, with context. Generated by immunoSEQ multiplex PCR, the TCRdb table keeps only in-frame clones and is missing some. The sample consists of 70,000 or so clones, about 81% of them appearing once. Documented time point: blood 2 weeks post-SBRT. Documented treatment: 15 Gy SBRT to primary tumor, nephrectomy 4 weeks later. Blood was sampled at baseline, 2 weeks and 4 weeks after SBRT. The patient's renal cell carcinoma had clear cell pathology. This entry is derived from a study of radiation and T cells in renal cell carcinoma. This CDR3 region has 12 residues. V lost 6 bases and J lost 2, with 6 bases in between. Germline V gene sequence: CDR1 SNHLY, CDR2 FYNNEI.

This material consisted of blood, taken from a patient whose treatment included radiotherapy and nephrectomy. The receptor's source is a man aged 55 to 69 with renal cell carcinoma. The V gene is TRBV2, the J gene TRBJ2-3; no reliable D call. Written as DNA, the CDR3 is TGTGCCAGCAGAGCGATCACAGATACGCAGTATTTT. This encodes CASRAITDTQYF. Full variable domain (remainder filled in from reference TRBV2 and TRBJ2-3): EPEVTQTPSHQVTQMGQEVILRCVPISNHLYFYWYRQILGQKVEFLVSFYNNEISEKSEIFDDQFSVERPDGSNFTLKIRSTKLEDSAMYFCASRAITDTQYFGPGTRLTVL.